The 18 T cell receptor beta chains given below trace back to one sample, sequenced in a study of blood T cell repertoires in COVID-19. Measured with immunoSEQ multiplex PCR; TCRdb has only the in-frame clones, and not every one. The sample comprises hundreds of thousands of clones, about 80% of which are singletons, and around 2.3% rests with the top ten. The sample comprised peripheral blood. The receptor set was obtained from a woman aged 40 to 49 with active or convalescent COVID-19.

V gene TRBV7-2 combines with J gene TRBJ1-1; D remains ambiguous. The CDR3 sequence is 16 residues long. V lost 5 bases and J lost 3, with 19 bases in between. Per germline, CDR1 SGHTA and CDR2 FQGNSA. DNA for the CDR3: TGTGCCAGCAGCCCTGAGCGGGCGCCTGGGGACACTGAAGCTTTCTTT. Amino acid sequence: CASSPERAPGDTEAFF.

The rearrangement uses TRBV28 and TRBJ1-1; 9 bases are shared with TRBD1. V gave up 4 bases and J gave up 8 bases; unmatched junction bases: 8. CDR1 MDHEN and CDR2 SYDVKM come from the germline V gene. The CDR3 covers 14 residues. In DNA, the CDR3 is TGTGCCAGCAGTTATCCCCTTACAGGGGGCGAAGCTTTCTTT. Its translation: CASSYPLTGGEAFF.

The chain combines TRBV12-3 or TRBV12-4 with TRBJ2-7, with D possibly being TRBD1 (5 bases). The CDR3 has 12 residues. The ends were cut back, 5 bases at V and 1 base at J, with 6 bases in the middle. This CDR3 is CASSRQSYEQYF. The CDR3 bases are TGTGCCAGCAGTCGACAGTCCTACGAGCAGTACTTC.

Here the CDR3 DNA reads TGTGCCACCAGTGACCGTCGGGACAGCTATGGCTACACCTTC. Residues: CATSDRRDSYGYTF. The V gene is TRBV24-1, the J gene TRBJ1-2, with TRBD1 matching 7 bases. CDR1 KGHDR and CDR2 SFDVKD come from the germline V gene. CDR3 length: 14 amino acids. V was clipped by 4 bases and J by 4 bases; unmatched bases: 5.

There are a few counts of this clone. CDR3 nucleotide sequence: TGTGCCAGCAAGACGGGACAGAATTCCTATGGCTACACCTTC. It yields the protein CASKTGQNSYGYTF. The V call is TRBV6-5, the J call TRBJ1-2, with 7 bases that match TRBD1. The CDR3 length is 14 residues. Trimming at V came to 7 bases and at J to 4 bases, leaving 9 bases not matched to a gene. Germline CDR1 reads MNHEY; CDR2 reads SVGAGI.

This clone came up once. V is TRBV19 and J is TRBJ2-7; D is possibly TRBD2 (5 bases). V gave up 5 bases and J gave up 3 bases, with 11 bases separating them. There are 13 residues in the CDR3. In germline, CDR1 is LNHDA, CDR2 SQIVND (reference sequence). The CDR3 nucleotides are TGTGCCAGTAGTCCCCCGGGGAACTACGAGCAGTACTTC. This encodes CASSPPGNYEQYF.

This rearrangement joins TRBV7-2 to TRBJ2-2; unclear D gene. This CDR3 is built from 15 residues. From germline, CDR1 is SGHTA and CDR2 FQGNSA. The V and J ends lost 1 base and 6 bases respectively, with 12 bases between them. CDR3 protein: CASSLDVIAPGELFF. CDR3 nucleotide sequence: TGTGCCAGCAGCTTAGATGTCATAGCACCCGGGGAGCTGTTTTTT.

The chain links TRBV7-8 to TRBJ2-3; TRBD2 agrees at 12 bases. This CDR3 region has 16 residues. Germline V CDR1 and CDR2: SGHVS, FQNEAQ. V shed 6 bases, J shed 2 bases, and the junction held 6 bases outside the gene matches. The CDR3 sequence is CASRLLAGGNTDTQYF. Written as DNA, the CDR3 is TGTGCCAGCAGACTACTAGCGGGGGGCAACACAGATACGCAGTATTTT. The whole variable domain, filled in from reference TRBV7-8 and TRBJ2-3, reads GAGVSQSPRYKVAKRGQDVALRCDPISGHVSLFWYQQALGQGPEFLTYFQNEAQLDKSGLPSDRFFAERPEGSVSTLKIQRTQQEDSAVYLCASRLLAGGNTDTQYFGPGTRLTVL.

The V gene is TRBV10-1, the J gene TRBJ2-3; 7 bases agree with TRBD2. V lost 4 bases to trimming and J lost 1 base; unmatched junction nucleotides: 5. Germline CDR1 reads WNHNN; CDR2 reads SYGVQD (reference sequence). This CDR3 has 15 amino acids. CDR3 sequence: CASSAGGRRTDTQYF. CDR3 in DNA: TGCGCCAGCAGTGCGGGCGGGAGACGCACAGATACGCAGTATTTT.

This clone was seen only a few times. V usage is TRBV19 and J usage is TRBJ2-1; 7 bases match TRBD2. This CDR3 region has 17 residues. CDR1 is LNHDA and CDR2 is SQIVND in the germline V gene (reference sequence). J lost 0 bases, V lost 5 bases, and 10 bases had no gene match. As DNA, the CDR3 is TGTGCCAGTAGTCCGCCGTATAGCGGGTACTCCTACAATGAGCAGTTCTTC. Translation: CASSPPYSGYSYNEQFF.

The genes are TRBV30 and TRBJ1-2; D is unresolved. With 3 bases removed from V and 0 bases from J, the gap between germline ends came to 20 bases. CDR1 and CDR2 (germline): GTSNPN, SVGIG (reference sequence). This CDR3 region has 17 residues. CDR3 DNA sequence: TGTGCCTGGAGCTCAACCCACGACATAATCTCTAACTATGGCTACACCTTC. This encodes CAWSSTHDIISNYGYTF.

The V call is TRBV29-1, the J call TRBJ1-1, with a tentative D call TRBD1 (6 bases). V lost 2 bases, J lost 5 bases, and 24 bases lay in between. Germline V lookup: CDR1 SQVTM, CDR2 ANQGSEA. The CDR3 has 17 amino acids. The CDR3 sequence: CSVENPRVQGGWTEAFF. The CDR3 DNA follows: TGCAGCGTTGAAAATCCGAGAGTACAGGGTGGATGGACTGAAGCTTTCTTT.

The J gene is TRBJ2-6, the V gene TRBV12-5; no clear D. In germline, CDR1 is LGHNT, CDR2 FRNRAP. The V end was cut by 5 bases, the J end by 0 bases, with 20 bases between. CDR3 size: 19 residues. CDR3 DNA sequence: TGTGCTAGTGGTCTAACTACAACTACCCTAGGCTCTGGGGCCAACGTCCTGACTTTC. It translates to CASGLTTTTLGSGANVLTF.

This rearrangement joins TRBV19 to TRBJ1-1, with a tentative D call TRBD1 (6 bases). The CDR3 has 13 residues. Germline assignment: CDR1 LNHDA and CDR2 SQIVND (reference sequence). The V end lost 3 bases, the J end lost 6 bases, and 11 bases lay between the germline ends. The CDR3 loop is CASSIFGGPEAFF. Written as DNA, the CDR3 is TGTGCCAGTAGTATTTTCGGGGGGCCTGAAGCTTTCTTT.

This CDR3 is CASSLLGLAGGFGPYNEQFF. DNA of the CDR3: TGTGCCAGCAGCTTATTGGGGCTAGCGGGGGGATTCGGCCCCTACAATGAGCAGTTCTTC. The chain joins TRBV13 to TRBJ2-1; the match to TRBD2 covers 11 bases. CDR1 and CDR2 from the germline V gene are PRHDT and FYEKMQ (reference sequence). CDR3 length: 20 amino acids. After removal of 2 bases from V and 2 bases from J, the junction contained 14 bases not matched to a gene.

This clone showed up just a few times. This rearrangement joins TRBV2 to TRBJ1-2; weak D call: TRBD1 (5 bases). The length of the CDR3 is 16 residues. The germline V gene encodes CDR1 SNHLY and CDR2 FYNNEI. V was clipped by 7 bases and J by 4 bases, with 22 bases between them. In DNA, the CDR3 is TGTGCCAGCATCCCAACAAGGGACTCACCCGCCTATGGCTACACCTTC. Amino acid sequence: CASIPTRDSPAYGYTF.

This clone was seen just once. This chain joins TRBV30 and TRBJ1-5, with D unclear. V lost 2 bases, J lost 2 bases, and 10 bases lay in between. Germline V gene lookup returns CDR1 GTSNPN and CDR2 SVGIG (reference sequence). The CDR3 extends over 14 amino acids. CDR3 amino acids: CAWSLDAGNQPQHF. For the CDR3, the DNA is TGTGCCTGGAGTTTAGACGCGGGCAATCAGCCCCAGCATTTT.

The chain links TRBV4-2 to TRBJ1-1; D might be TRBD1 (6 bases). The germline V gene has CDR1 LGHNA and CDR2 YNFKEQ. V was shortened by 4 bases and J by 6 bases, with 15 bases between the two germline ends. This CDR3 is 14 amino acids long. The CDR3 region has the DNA TGTGCCAGCAGCCGCCGAACAGGGATACCTGAAGCTTTCTTT. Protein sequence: CASSRRTGIPEAFF.